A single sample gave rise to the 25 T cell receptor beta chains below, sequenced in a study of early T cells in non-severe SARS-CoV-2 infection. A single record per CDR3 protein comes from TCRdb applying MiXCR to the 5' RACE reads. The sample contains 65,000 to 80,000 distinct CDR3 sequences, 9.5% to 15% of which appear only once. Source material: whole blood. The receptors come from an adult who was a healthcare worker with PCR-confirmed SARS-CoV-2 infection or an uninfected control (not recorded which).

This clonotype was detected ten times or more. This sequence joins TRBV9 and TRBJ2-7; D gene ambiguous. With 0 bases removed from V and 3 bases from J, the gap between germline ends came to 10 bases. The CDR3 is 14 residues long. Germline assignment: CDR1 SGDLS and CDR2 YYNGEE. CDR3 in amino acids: CASSVDGSIYEQYF. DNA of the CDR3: TGTGCCAGCAGCGTAGACGGTAGCATCTACGAGCAGTACTTC.

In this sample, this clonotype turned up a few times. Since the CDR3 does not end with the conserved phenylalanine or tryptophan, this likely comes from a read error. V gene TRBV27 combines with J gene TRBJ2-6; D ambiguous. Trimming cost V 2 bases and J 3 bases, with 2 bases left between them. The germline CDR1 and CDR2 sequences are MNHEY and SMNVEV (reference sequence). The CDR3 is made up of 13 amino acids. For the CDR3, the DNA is TGTGCCAGCAGTTTAGATGGGGCCAACGTCCTGACTTCC. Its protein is CASSLDGANVLTS.

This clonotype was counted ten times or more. The CDR3 DNA follows: TGTGCCAGCAGTTTAAGGGACACTGAAGCTTTCTTT. Residues: CASSLRDTEAFF. The J gene is TRBJ1-1, the V gene TRBV28; D unclear. CDR3 size: 12 residues. The V end was cut by 2 bases, the J end by 3 bases, with 4 bases between. From germline, CDR1 is MDHEN and CDR2 SYDVKM.

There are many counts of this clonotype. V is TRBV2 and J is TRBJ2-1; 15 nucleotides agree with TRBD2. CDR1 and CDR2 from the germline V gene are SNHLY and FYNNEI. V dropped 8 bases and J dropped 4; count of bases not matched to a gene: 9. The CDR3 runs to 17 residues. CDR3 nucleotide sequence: TGTGCCAGCGTCGTCGGGACTAGCGGGGGGCTTTACAATGAGCAGTTCTTC. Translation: CASVVGTSGGLYNEQFF.

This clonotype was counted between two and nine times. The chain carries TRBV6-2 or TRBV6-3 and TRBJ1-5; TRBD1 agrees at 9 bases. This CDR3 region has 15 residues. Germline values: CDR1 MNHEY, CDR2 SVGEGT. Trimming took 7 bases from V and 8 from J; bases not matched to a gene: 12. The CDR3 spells CASTRDRDTFEPQHF. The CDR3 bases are TGTGCCAGCACTAGGGACAGGGACACCTTCGAGCCCCAGCATTTT.

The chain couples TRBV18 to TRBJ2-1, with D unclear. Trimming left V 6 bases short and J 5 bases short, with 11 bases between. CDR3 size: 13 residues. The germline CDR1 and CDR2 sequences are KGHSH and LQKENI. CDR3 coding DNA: TGTGCCAGCTCTCATTACCGGGACAATGAGCAGTTCTTC. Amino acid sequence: CASSHYRDNEQFF.

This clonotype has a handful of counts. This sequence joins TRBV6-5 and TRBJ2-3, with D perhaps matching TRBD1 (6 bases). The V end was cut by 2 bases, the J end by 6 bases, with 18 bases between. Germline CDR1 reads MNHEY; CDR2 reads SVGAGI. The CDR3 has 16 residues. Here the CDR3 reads CASSYDGGAQKDTQYF. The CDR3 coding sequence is TGTGCCAGCAGTTACGATGGGGGCGCACAGAAGGATACGCAGTATTTT.

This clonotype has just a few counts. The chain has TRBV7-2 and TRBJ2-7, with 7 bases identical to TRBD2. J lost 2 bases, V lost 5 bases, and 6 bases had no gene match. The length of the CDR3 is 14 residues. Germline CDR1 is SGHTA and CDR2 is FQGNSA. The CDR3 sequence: CASSQRDATYEQYF. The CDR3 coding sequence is TGTGCCAGCAGCCAGCGGGACGCAACCTACGAGCAGTACTTC.

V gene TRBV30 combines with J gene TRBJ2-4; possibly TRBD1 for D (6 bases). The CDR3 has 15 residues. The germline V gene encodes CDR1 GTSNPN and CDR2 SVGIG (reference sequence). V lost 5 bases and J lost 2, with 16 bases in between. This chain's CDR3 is CAWSWGPGPKNIQYF. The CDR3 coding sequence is TGTGCCTGGTCCTGGGGGCCGGGGCCCAAAAACATTCAGTACTTC.

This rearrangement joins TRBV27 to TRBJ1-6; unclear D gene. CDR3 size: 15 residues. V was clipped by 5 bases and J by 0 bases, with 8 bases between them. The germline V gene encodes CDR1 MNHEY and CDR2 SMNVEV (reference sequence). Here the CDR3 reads CASSNVDSYNSPLHF. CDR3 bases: TGTGCCAGCAGTAACGTCGACTCCTATAATTCACCCCTCCACTTT.

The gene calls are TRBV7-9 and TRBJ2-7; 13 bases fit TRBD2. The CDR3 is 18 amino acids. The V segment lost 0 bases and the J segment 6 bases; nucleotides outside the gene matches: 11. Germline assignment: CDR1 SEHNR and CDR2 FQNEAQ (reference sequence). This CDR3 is CASSLAGLAGASSLEQYF. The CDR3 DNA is TGTGCCAGCAGCTTAGCCGGACTAGCGGGGGCCTCCTCCCTCGAGCAGTACTTC.

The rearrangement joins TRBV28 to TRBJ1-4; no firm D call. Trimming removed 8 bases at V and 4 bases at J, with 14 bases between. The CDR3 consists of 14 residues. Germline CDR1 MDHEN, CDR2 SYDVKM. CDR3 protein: CASLASRSNEKLFF. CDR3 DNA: TGTGCCAGCCTCGCGAGTCGTAGTAATGAAAAACTGTTTTTT.

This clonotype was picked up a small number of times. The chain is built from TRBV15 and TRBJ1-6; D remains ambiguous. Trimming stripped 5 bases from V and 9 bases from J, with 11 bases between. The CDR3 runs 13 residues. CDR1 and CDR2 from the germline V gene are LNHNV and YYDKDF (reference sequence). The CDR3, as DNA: TGTGCCACCAGCCCTTCCGATTCTTCACCCCTCCACTTT. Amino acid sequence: CATSPSDSSPLHF.

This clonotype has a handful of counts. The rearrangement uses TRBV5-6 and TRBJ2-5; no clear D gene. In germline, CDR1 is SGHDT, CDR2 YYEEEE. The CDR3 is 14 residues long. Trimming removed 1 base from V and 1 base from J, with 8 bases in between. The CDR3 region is CASSLFEVQETQYF. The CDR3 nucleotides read TGTGCCAGCAGCTTGTTCGAAGTCCAAGAGACCCAGTACTTC. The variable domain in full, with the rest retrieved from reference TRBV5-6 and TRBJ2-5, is DAGVTQSPTHLIKTRGQQVTLRCSPKSGHDTVSWYQQALGQGPQFIFQYYEEEERQRGNFPDRFSGHQFPNYSSELNVNALLLGDSALYLCASSLFEVQETQYFGPGTRLLVL.

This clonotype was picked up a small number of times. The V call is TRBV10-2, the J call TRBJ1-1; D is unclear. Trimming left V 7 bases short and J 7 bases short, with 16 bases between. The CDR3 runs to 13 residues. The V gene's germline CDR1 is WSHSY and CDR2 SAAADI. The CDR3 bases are TGCGCCAGCAACGGGCCGGGGAGAGATGAAGCTTTCTTT. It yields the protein CASNGPGRDEAFF.

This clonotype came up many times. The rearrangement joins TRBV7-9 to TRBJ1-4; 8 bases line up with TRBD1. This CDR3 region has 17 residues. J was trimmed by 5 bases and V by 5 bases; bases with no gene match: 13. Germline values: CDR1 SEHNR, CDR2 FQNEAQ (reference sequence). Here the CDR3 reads CASSHPFMTGVNEKLFF. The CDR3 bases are TGTGCCAGCAGCCACCCCTTTATGACAGGGGTAAATGAAAAACTGTTTTTT. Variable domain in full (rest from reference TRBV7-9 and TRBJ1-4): DTGVSQNPRHKITKRGQNVTFRCDPISEHNRLYWYRQTLGQGPEFLTYFQNEAQLEKSRLLSDRFSAERPKGSFSTLEIQRTEQGDSAMYLCASSHPFMTGVNEKLFFGSGTQLSVL.

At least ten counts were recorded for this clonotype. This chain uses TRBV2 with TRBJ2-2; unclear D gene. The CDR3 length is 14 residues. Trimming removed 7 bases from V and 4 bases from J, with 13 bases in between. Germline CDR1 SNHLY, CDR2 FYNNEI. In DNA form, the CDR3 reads TGTGCCAGCACCCAGGACCTATCCACCGGGGAGCTGTTTTTT. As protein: CASTQDLSTGELFF.

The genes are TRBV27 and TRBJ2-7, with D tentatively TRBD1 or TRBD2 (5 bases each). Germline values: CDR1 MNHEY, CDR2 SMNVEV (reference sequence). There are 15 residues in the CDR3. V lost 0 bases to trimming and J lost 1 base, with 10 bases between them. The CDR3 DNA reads TGTGCCAGCAGTTTATCGGGGGTAGATTCCTACGAGCAGTACTTC. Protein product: CASSLSGVDSYEQYF.

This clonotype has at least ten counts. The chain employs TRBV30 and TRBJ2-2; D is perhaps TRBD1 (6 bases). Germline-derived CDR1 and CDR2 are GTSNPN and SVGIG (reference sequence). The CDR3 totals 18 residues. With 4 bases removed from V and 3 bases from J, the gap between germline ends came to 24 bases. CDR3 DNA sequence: TGTGCCTGGAACCTCGACTTATTTGGACAGTTCGACACCGGGGAGCTGTTTTTT. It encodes CAWNLDLFGQFDTGELFF.

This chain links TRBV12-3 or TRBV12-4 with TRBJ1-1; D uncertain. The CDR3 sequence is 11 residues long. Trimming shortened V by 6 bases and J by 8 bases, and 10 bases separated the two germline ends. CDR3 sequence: CASRLDGEAFF. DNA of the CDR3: TGTGCCAGCAGATTGGACGGGGAAGCTTTCTTT.

The DNA for the CDR3 is TGTGCCACAGAGGGAGGGGGCACAGATACGCAGTATTTT. Translation: CATEGGGTDTQYF. V is TRBV10-3 and J is TRBJ2-3; TRBD2 matches 7 bases. The J segment lost 1 base and the V segment lost 10 bases, leaving 5 bases of the junction unmatched. The CDR3 totals 13 residues. In germline, CDR1 is ENHRY, CDR2 SYGVKD.

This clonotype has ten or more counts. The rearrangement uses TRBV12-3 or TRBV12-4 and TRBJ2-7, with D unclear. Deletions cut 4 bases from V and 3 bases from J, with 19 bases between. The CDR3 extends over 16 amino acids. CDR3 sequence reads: CASSSSDGPTLYEQYF. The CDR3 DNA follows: TGTGCCAGCAGTTCCTCAGACGGGCCGACCCTCTACGAGCAGTACTTC.

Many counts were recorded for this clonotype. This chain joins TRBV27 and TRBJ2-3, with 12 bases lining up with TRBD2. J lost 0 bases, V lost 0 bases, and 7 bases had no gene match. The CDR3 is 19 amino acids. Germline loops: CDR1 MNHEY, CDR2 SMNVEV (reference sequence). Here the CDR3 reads CASSLSLTSGGTSTDTQYF. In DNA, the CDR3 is TGTGCCAGCAGTTTATCATTGACTAGCGGGGGAACAAGCACAGATACGCAGTATTTT.

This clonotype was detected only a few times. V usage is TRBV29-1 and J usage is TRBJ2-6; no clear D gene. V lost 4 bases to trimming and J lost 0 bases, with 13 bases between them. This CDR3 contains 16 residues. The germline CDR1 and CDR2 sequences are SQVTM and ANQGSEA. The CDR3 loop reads CSVVKSSSSGANVLTF. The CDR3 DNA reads TGCAGCGTTGTCAAGTCATCAAGCTCTGGGGCCAACGTCCTGACTTTC.

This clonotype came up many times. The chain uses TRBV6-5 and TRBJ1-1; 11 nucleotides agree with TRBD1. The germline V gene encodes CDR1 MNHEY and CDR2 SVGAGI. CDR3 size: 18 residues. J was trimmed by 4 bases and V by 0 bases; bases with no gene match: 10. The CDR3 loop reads CASSYSSRTGGFITEAFF. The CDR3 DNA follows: TGTGCCAGCAGTTACTCTTCGAGGACAGGGGGCTTCATCACTGAAGCTTTCTTT.